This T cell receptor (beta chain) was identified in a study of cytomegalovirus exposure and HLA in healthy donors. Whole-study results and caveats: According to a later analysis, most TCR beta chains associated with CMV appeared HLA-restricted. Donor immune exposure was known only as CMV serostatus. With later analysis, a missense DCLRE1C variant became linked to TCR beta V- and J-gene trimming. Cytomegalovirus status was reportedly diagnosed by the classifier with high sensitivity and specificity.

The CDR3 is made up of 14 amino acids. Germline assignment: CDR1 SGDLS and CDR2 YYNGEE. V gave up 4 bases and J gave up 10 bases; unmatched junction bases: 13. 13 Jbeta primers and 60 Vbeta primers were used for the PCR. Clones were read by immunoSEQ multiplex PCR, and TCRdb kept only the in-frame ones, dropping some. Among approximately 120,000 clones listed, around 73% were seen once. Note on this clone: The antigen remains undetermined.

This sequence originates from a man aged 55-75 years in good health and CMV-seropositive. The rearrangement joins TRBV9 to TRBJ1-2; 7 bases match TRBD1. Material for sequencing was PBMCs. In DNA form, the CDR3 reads TGTGCCAGCAGCAGGGGGCAGCCGTCCCTTTTCTACACCTTC. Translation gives CASSRGQPSLFYTF.